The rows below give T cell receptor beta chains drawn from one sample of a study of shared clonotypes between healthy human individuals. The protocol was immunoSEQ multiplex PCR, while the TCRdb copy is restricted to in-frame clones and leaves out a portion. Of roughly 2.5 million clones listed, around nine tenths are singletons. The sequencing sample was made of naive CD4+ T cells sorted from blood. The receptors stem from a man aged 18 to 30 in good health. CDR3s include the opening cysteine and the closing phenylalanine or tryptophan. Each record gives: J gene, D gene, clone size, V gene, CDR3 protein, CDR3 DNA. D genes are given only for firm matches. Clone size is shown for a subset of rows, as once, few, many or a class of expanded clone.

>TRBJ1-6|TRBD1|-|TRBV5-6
CASSGDRLRSPLHF
TGTGCCAGCAGCGGGGACAGGCTCCGGTCACCCCTCCACTTT
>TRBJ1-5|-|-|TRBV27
CASSLSGAQPQHF
TGTGCCAGCAGTTTATCAGGGGCTCAGCCCCAGCATTTT
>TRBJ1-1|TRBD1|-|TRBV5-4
CASSLKGAQTEAFF
TGTGCCAGCAGCCTAAAGGGGGCCCAAACTGAAGCTTTCTTT
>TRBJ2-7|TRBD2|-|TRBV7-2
CASSLKTSGSLSSYEQYF
TGTGCCAGCAGCTTGAAGACTAGCGGGAGTTTAAGTTCCTACGAGCAGTACTTC
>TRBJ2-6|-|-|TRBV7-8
CASSPASVGANVLTF
TGTGCCAGCAGCCCCGCAAGCGTAGGGGCCAACGTCCTGACTTTC
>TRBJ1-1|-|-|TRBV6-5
CATSREYEAFF
TGTGCCACCTCCCGGGAGTATGAAGCTTTCTTT
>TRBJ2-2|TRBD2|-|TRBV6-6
CASSGRGGVGGELFF
TGTGCCAGCAGTGGACGGGGGGGAGTGGGCGGGGAGCTGTTTTTT
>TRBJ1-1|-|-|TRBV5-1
CASSLDRLGAQYEAFF
TGCGCCAGCAGCTTGGACAGGCTTGGGGCCCAATATGAAGCTTTCTTT
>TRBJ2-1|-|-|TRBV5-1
CASSYRPGTYNEQFF
TGCGCCAGCAGCTACCGTCCGGGGACCTACAATGAGCAGTTCTTC
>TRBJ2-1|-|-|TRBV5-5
CASSFQASEQFF
TGTGCCAGCAGCTTTCAAGCCTCTGAGCAGTTCTTC
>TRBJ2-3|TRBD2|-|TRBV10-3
CATLNLLAGGQTDTQYF
TGTGCCACCCTAAACTTACTAGCGGGGGGCCAAACAGATACGCAGTATTTT
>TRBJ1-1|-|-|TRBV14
CASSPMRRAASNTEAFF
TGTGCCAGCAGCCCGATGAGAAGGGCAGCAAGTAACACTGAAGCTTTCTTT
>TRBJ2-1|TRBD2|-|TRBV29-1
CSVLSGTNYNEQFF
TGCAGCGTTCTTAGCGGGACCAACTACAATGAGCAGTTCTTC
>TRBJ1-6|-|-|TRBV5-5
CASSLTGANNSPLHF
TGTGCCAGCAGCTTGACGGGGGCGAATAATTCACCCCTCCACTTT
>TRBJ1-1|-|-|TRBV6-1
CASSDRDTEAFF
TGTGCCAGCAGTGACCGGGACACTGAAGCTTTCTTT
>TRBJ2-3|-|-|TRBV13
CASGLTTDTQYF
TGTGCCAGCGGACTTACCACAGATACGCAGTATTTT
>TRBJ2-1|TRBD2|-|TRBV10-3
CAISGLAGGHFEQFF
TGTGCCATCAGTGGCCTAGCGGGGGGTCACTTTGAGCAGTTCTTC
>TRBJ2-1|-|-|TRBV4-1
CASSQDVGSTNEQFF
TGCGCCAGCAGCCAAGATGTTGGCTCCACCAATGAGCAGTTCTTC
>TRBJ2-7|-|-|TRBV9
CASSDGTRGSYEQYF
TGTGCCAGCAGCGACGGGACAAGAGGCTCCTACGAGCAGTACTTC
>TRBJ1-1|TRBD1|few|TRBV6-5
CASSFRTGWGTEAFF
TGTGCCAGCAGTTTCAGGACAGGTTGGGGCACTGAAGCTTTCTTT
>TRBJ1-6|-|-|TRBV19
CASSIGGHNNNSPLHF
TGTGCCAGTAGTATCGGGGGGCACAACAATAATTCACCCCTCCACTTT
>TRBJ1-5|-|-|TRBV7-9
CASSSSQGFGQPQHF
TGTGCCAGCAGCTCCTCTCAGGGGTTTGGTCAGCCCCAGCATTTT
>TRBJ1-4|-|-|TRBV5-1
CASSRGWGEKLFF
TGCGCCAGCAGCCGAGGATGGGGTGAAAAACTGTTTTTT
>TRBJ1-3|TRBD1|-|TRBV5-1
CASSFGTDSGNTIYF
TGCGCCAGCAGCTTTGGGACAGACTCTGGAAACACCATATATTTT
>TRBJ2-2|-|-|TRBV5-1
CASSTGLNTGELFF
TGCGCCAGCAGCACTGGACTGAACACCGGGGAGCTGTTTTTT
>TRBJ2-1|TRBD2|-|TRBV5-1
CASSLGLAGHSYNEQFF
TGCGCCAGCAGCCTTGGACTAGCGGGACATTCCTACAATGAGCAGTTCTTC
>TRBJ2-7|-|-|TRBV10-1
CASSESRQLNYEQYF
TGCGCCAGCAGTGAGTCCCGGCAGCTCAACTACGAGCAGTACTTC
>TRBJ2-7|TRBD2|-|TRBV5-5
CASSPQIGRLSYEQYF
TGTGCCAGCAGCCCACAGATCGGGAGGCTCTCCTACGAGCAGTACTTC
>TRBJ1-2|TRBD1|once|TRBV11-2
CASSNFDRGYGYTF
TGTGCCAGCAGCAACTTCGACAGGGGATACGGCTACACCTTC
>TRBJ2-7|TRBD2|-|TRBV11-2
CASNSREGLEQYF
TGTGCCAGCAACTCGCGGGAGGGCCTCGAGCAGTACTTC
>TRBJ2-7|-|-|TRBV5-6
CASSFRGLQTYEQYF
TGTGCCAGCAGCTTCAGGGGACTACAAACCTACGAGCAGTACTTC
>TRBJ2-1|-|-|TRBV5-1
CASSLSLQGLSYNEQFF
TGCGCCAGCAGCTTGTCCCTCCAGGGTCTCTCCTACAATGAGCAGTTCTTC
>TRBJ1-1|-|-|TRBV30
CAWSSGPMNTEAFF
TGTGCCTGGAGTTCAGGACCAATGAACACTGAAGCTTTCTTT
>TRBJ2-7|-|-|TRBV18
CASSPRLVMDNEQYF
TGTGCCAGCTCACCACGGTTGGTGATGGACAACGAGCAGTACTTC
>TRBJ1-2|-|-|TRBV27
CASSLGGRRGYTF
TGTGCCAGCAGTTTGGGGGGGCGTCGTGGCTACACCTTC
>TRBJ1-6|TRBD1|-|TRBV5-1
CASSQGTGNNSPLHF
TGCGCCAGCAGCCAGGGGACAGGGAACAATTCACCCCTCCACTTT
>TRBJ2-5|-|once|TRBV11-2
CASSWGNIETQYF
TGTGCCAGCTCTTGGGGCAATATAGAGACCCAGTACTTC
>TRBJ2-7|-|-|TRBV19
CASSIRPVSYEQYF
TGTGCCAGTAGTATCCGACCGGTGTCCTACGAGCAGTACTTC
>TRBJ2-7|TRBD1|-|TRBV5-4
CASSLGTGTGLKEQYF
TGTGCCAGCAGTTTGGGCACCGGGACAGGGCTTAAAGAGCAGTACTTC
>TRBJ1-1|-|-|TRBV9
CASSLSPNTEAFF
TGTGCCAGCAGCCTTAGCCCGAACACTGAAGCTTTCTTT
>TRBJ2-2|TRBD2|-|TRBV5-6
CASSKSGVYTGELFF
TGTGCCAGCAGTAAAAGCGGGGTTTACACCGGGGAGCTGTTTTTT
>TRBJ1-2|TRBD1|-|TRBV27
CASSSSGTGIGYTF
TGTGCCAGCAGCTCAAGTGGGACAGGGATTGGCTACACCTTC
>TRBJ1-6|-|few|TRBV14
CASNRQDNSPLHF
TGTGCCAGCAACCGACAGGATAATTCACCCCTCCACTTT
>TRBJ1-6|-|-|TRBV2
CASRGGDILNSPLHF
TGTGCCAGCAGGGGCGGTGACATTTTGAATTCACCCCTCCACTTT
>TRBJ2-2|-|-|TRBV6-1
CASNRPSELFF
TGTGCCAGCAATCGTCCTTCGGAGCTGTTTTTT
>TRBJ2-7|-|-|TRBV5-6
CASTHASLAYEQYF
TGTGCCAGCACCCATGCATCGCTAGCCTACGAGCAGTACTTC
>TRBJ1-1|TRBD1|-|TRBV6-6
CASAPGGNTEAFF
TGTGCCAGCGCGCCAGGGGGAAACACTGAAGCTTTCTTT
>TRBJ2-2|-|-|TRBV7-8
CASRGVEATTGELFF
TGTGCCAGCAGGGGGGTGGAGGCGACCACCGGGGAGCTGTTTTTT
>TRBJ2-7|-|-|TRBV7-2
CASSLMGERIGEQYF
TGTGCCAGCAGCTTAATGGGGGAGCGAATAGGTGAGCAGTACTTC
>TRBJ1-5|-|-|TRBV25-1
CASSYGSVQPQHF
TGTGCCAGCAGTTATGGGTCAGTTCAGCCCCAGCATTTT
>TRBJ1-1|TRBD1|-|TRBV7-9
CASSPGTGLDTEAFF
TGTGCCAGCAGCCCAGGGACAGGGTTAGACACTGAAGCTTTCTTT
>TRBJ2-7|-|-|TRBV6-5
CASSYSSLEVYEQYF
TGTGCCAGCAGTTACTCGAGCCTAGAAGTCTACGAGCAGTACTTC
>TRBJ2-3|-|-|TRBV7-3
CASSIARGDTQYF
TGTGCCAGCAGCATAGCCCGGGGAGATACGCAGTATTTT
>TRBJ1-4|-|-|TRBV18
CASSPSQQLTEKLFF
TGTGCCAGCTCACCGTCCCAGCAGCTTACTGAAAAACTGTTTTTT
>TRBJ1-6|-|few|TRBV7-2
CASSNRVRAHF
TGTGCCAGCAGCAACAGGGTGAGGGCCCACTTT